This T cell receptor beta chain is from a study of blood T cell repertoires in COVID-19. Study background: PBMCs, B-cell-depleted T cells, or T cells provided the cDNA or gDNA that made up the material.

The method was immunoSEQ multiplex PCR; TCRdb's version includes in-frame clones alone and lacks a portion of them. The sample contains fewer than 250,000 clones, 70% to 85% of which appear only once. The CDR3 contains 16 residues. After removal of 1 base from V and 0 bases from J, the junction contained 3 bases not matched to a gene. Germline lookup yields CDR1 MRHNA and CDR2 SNTAGT. Everyone who took part was roughly 18 to 95 years old, and they came from some 23 US areas. Participants reported their clinical history, and cohort assignment relied on those reports. In Cohort 3, a recovered donor had either two negative PCRs, clearance, or symptom resolution.

The material sequenced was PBMCs or T cells enriched from blood (not recorded which). The receptor was isolated from a woman in her 30s who had recovered from COVID-19. The gene calls are TRBV6-4 and TRBJ1-3, with 7 bases aligning to TRBD1. The CDR3 reads CASSDWTGHSGNTIYF. The CDR3 DNA is TGTGCCAGCAGTGACTGGACAGGACACTCTGGAAACACCATATATTTT.